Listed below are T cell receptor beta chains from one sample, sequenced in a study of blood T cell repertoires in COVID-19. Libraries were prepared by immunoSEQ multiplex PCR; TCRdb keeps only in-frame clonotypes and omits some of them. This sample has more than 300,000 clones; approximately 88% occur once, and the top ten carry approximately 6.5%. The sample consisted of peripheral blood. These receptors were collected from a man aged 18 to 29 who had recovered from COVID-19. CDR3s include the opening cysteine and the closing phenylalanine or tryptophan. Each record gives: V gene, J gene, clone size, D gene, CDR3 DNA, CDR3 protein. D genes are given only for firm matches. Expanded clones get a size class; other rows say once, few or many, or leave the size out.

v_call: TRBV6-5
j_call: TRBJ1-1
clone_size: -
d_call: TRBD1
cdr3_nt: TGTGCCAGTTGGACAGGGACTGAAGCTTTCTTT
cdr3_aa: CASWTGTEAFF

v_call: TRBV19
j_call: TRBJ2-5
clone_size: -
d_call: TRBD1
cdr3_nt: TGTGCCAGTAGTGCAGGGGGACCGGAGACCCAGTACTTC
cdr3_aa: CASSAGGPETQYF

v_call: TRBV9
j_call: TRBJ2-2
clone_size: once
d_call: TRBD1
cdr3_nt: TGTGCCAGCAGCGACTCACGACAGGGGGCGAACACCGGGGAGCTGTTTTTT
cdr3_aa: CASSDSRQGANTGELFF

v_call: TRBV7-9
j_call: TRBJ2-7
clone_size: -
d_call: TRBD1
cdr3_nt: TGTGCCAGCAGCCCGTGGACAGGGGCCTCCTACGAGCAGTACTTC
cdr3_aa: CASSPWTGASYEQYF

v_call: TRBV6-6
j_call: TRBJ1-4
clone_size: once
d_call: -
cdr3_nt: TGTGCCAGCAGGAAAGGGGTTGAAAAACTGTTTTTT
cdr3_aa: CASRKGVEKLFF

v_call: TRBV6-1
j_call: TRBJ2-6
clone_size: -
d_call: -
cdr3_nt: TGTGCCAGCAGTGTCGGGGGTGGCTCCTCTGGGGCCAACGTCCTGACTTTC
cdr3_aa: CASSVGGGSSGANVLTF

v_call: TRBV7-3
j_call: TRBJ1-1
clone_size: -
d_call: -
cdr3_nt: TGTGCCAGCAGCCTAGAAACAGGAATCGGTGAAGCTTTCTTT
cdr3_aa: CASSLETGIGEAFF

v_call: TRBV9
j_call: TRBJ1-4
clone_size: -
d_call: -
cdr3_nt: TGTGCCAGCAGCGTAGACTCTAATGAAAAACTGTTTTTT
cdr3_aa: CASSVDSNEKLFF

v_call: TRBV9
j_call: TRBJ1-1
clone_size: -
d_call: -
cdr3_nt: TGTGCCAGCAGCGGACAGGTGGGGGACACTGAAGCTTTCTTT
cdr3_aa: CASSGQVGDTEAFF

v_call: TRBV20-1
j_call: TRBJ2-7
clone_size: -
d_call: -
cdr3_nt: TGCAGTGCTAGTTCAGGGACCTACGAGCAGTACTTC
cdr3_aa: CSASSGTYEQYF

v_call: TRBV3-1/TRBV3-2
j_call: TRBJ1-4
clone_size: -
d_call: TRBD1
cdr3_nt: TGTGCCAGCAGCCAAGACAGGGGGCGGATAGCTAATGAAAAACTGTTTTTT
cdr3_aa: CASSQDRGRIANEKLFF

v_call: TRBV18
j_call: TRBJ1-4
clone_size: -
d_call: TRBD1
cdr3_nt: TGTGCCAGCTCAACCGGGACAGGGGGCCTTGAAAAACTGTTTTTT
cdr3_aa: CASSTGTGGLEKLFF

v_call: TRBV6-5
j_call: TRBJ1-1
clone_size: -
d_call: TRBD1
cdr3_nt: TGTGCCAGCAGTTACTTAGGGGGCTATGAAGCTTTCTTT
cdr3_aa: CASSYLGGYEAFF

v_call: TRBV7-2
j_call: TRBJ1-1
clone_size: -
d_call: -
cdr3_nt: TGTGCCAGCAGTTTCTCTCGTTGGGGGGAGAACACTGAAGCTTTCTTT
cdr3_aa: CASSFSRWGENTEAFF

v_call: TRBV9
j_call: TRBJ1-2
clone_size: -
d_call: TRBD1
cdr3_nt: TGTGCCAGCAGCGTAGGTGGGACAGGGTTTATGGATGGCTACACCTTC
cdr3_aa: CASSVGGTGFMDGYTF

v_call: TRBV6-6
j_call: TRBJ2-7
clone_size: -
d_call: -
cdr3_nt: TGTGCCAGCAGTTACTATCGGGATTCCTACGAGCAGTACTTC
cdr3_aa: CASSYYRDSYEQYF

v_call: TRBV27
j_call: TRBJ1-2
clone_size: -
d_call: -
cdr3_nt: TGTGCCAGCAGTTCCCTTCCGGCGGGGGACTATGGCTACACCTTC
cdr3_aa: CASSSLPAGDYGYTF

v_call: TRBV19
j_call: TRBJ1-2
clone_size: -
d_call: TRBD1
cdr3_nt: TGTGCCAGTAGTATAAGACAGGGGCAAGGCTACACCTTC
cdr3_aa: CASSIRQGQGYTF

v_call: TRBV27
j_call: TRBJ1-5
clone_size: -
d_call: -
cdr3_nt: TGTGCCAGCAGTTTGGGTAGGGGCGGCCAGCCCCAGCATTTT
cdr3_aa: CASSLGRGGQPQHF

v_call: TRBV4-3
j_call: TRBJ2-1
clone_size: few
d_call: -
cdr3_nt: TGCGCCAGCAGCCGACTAGTCTACAATGAGCAGTTCTTC
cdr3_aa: CASSRLVYNEQFF

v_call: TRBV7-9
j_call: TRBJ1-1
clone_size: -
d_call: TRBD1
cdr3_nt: TGTGCCAGCAGCATAGGGGGCCACACTGAAGCTTTCTTT
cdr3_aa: CASSIGGHTEAFF

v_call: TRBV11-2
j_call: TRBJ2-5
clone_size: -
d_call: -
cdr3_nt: TGTGCCAGCAGCCCCGACAGGTTCTCTTGGGGGACCCAGTACTTC
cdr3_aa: CASSPDRFSWGTQYF

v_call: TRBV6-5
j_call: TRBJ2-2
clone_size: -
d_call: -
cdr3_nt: TGTGCCAGCAGTTACTTGGGAGGCACCGGGGAGCTGTTTTTT
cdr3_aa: CASSYLGGTGELFF

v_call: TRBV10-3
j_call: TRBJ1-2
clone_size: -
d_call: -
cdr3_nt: TGTGCCATCAGTGAGTCAGGTGACAGTTCGAGGGGCTACACCTTC
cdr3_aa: CAISESGDSSRGYTF

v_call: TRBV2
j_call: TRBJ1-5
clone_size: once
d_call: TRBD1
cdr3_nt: TGTGCCAGCAGTACAGGGGGGGGCAATCAGCCCCAGCATTTT
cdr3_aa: CASSTGGGNQPQHF

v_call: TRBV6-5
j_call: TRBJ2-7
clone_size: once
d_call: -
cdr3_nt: TGTGCCAGCAGTTCCGGCGGTCTAGATGGCTCCTACGAGCAGTACTTC
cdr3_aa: CASSSGGLDGSYEQYF

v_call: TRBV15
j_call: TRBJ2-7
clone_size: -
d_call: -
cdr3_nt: TGTGCCACCAGCAGAGGAGGCGGGCAGAATGCCTACGAGCAGTACTTC
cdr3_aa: CATSRGGGQNAYEQYF

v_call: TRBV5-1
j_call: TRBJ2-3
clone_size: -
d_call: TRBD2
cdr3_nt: TGCGCCAGCAGCTTGAATTCGCGGGGGAGCACAGATACGCAGTATTTT
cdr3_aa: CASSLNSRGSTDTQYF